This T cell receptor (beta chain) stems from a study of graft-versus-host responses after intestinal transplantation (dated by TCRdb to the early 2020s). Describing the broader study: Multivisceral, liver-intestinal, or isolated intestinal transplants were received by the recipients. All recipients received anti-thymocyte globulin induction followed by maintenance tacrolimus and steroids for around three years. Graft-versus-host and host-versus-graft alloreactive T cell clones were tracked in the graft, circulation and bone marrow after intestinal transplantation using bulk TCR-beta CDR3 sequencing. A peak of at least 4% donor T cells among recipient peripheral blood mononuclear cells was the definition used for donor T cell macrochimerism. To identify alloreactive clones, pre-transplant mixed lymphocyte reaction products were sequenced and then compared with unstimulated pre-transplant donor and recipient T cells. Samples from a few later patients were sequenced in-house on an Illumina MiSeq with MiXCR processing rather than by the commercial service. The cohort enrolled approximately 24 intestinal transplant recipients, one of whom was a retransplant, and a few patients without pretransplant specimens were excluded.

The library came from the immunoSEQ multiplex PCR assay. High-throughput TCR-beta CDR3 sequencing of genomic DNA from most patients was performed by Adaptive Biotechnologies. Under the source paper's analysis protocol: TCR sequencing data were retrieved from Adaptive's ImmunoSEQ software for about 17 patients, whereas a few other patients were processed with MiXCR and VDJtools. CDR3 nucleotide sequences shared by donor and recipient were removed because the origin of these sequences could not be assigned. Alloreactive clones required at least 2-fold expansion over unstimulated cells and minimum CFSE-low frequency of 0.002% (template counts) or 0.001% (read counts). Clones detected in sequenced pre-transplant spleen, lymph node, or MLR CFSE-low populations of the donor or recipient were defined as mappable. The cumulative frequency of alloreactive clones was calculated as a percentage of all sequences, weighted by copy number. TCRdb obtained this table from immuneACCESS and retained in-frame rearrangements with V and J assigned. These tables miss some clones; where compared with another copy, unresolved V genes account for less than half of the shortfall, and the remainder is unexplained. Clone size and the V and J calls come from that table; the DNA yielded D and trimming. The sample contains tens of thousands of clones, about 90% of them found a single time. The ten largest clonotypes hold approximately 2.9% of the sample.

Looking up the germline V gene yields CDR1 MNHEY and CDR2 SVGAGI. Relative to germline, V is 2 bases shorter and J is 0 bases shorter, with 11 bases between their ends. The CDR3 runs 16 residues from the cysteine to the phenylalanine. Of all the DNA, just the CDR3 is kept, 48 bases in frame from base 1. With regard to this clone: Its antigen specificity is not known. The sample holds no much larger clone one base away, and base qualities are not on file.

In the first month after transplant, blood samples were collected up to 4 times, and after that at least monthly when available. What the study reported, not specific to this receptor: Peak levels of circulating GvH clones were associated with declines in HvG clones early after transplant. GvH clones turned up in recipient bone marrow, with some appearing earlier in ileal mucosa or blood, a pattern consistent with an intestinal mucosal origin. The conclusions were limited by the relatively low number and heterogeneity of the intestinal transplant patients. High GvH to HvG T cell clonal ratios were observed in the allografts of patients with donor T cell macrochimerism.

The chain uses TRBV6-5 and TRBJ2-1; TRBD2 is perhaps the D gene, given 5 matching bases. This receptor was obtained from a human patient who received an intestinal transplant, so some T cells may come from the graft donor. This sample comprised PBMCs, obtained about 120 days after intestinal transplantation. The nucleotides read TGTGCCAGCAGTTACAGCCGGGGTAGCTCCTACAATGAGCAGTTCTTC. Translated, this is CASSYSRGSSYNEQFF.